This T cell receptor (beta chain) was identified during a study of blood T cell repertoires in COVID-19. About the research overall: The origin of the acute and convalescent COVID-19 samples was the United States, Italy and Spain. PBMCs, B-cell-depleted T cells, or T cells were the source of the cDNA or gDNA that made up the material.

Authors' processing steps: Estimation of nucleated cell counts was performed using reference gene primer amplification. Sequenced by immunoSEQ multiplex PCR; TCRdb stores in-frame clones only, minus some. V and J calls and clone size are given by that table; D and trimming were obtained from the DNA. The sample holds approximately 250,000 clones, approximately 86% seen once. The sequence derives from a woman aged 55-70 years who had recovered from COVID-19. The sample consisted of peripheral blood.

The CDR3 reads CASSLTSGGRTGELFF. In nucleotides, the CDR3 is TGTGCCAGCAGCTTGACTAGCGGGGGGCGCACCGGGGAGCTGTTTTTT. The chain couples TRBV7-2 to TRBJ2-2; TRBD2 agrees at 13 bases. In germline, CDR1 is SGHTA, CDR2 FQGNSA. The CDR3 totals 16 residues. The ends lost 3 bases at V and 4 bases at J; junction bases unmatched: 2.